Listed below are T cell receptor beta chains from one sample, sequenced in a study of CD8+ T cells in alopecia areata. Data came from immunoSEQ multiplex PCR; TCRdb stores just in-frame clones and leaves some out. The sample includes over 85,000 clones, roughly 64% of them seen just once. This material consisted of CD8+ T cells sorted from blood, taken at week 4, from a patient treated with tofacitinib. All receptors derive from a human donor with alopecia areata. CDR3s include the opening cysteine and the closing phenylalanine or tryptophan. Each record gives: D gene, V gene, clone size, J gene, CDR3 DNA, CDR3 protein. A D gene is named only where the DNA matches it firmly. Where a row states a size, it is once, few, many or the class of an expanded clone; other rows omit it.

D: TRBD2
V: TRBV7-8
size: NA
J: TRBJ2-1
DNA: TGTGCCAGCAGCTCACTCGGGACTAGCGGGGGGGCATACAATGAGCAGTTCTTC
CDR3: CASSSLGTSGGAYNEQFF

D: TRBD1
V: TRBV29-1
size: NA
J: TRBJ1-1
DNA: TGCAGCGTTGAGGGACAGGGTTCTGGGGCTTTCTTT
CDR3: CSVEGQGSGAFF

D: TRBD1
V: TRBV7-8
size: NA
J: TRBJ2-7
DNA: TGTGCCAGCAGCTTAGATGGCAGGGGGAACTCCTACGAGCAGTACTTC
CDR3: CASSLDGRGNSYEQYF

D: TRBD1
V: TRBV6-5
size: NA
J: TRBJ1-1
DNA: TGTGCCAGCAGAATGACAGGGGGGAACACTGAAGCTTTCTTT
CDR3: CASRMTGGNTEAFF

D: NA
V: TRBV5-6
size: NA
J: TRBJ1-3
DNA: TGTGCCAGCAGCACCCCTCCGGGACACGGAAACACCATATATTTT
CDR3: CASSTPPGHGNTIYF

D: NA
V: TRBV28
size: NA
J: TRBJ1-5
DNA: TGTGCCAGCAATTCCTTCCGGCCCGACCAGCCCCAGCATTTT
CDR3: CASNSFRPDQPQHF

D: NA
V: TRBV25-1
size: NA
J: TRBJ2-5
DNA: TGTGCCAGCAGTGACGTACAGCAGACGGCCCAAGAGACCCAGTACTTC
CDR3: CASSDVQQTAQETQYF

D: NA
V: TRBV28
size: NA
J: TRBJ2-7
DNA: TGTGCCAGCAGTTCCACCTACCCTGGGGACTTACCCTACGAGCAGTACTTC
CDR3: CASSSTYPGDLPYEQYF

D: TRBD1
V: TRBV9
size: once
J: TRBJ2-1
DNA: TGTGCCAGCAGCGTAGAAGGGGGCGGGCCCAATGAGCAGTTCTTC
CDR3: CASSVEGGGPNEQFF

D: NA
V: TRBV25-1
size: NA
J: TRBJ2-7
DNA: TGTGCCAGCAGTGGAATAAGGGAGCAGTACTTC
CDR3: CASSGIREQYF

D: NA
V: TRBV29-1
size: few
J: TRBJ2-7
DNA: TGCAGCGTTGAGTTTAGTGCCTACGAGCAGTACTTC
CDR3: CSVEFSAYEQYF

D: NA
V: TRBV5-1
size: once
J: TRBJ2-2
DNA: TGCGCCAGCAGCTTGATCTCAATGGCCACCGGGGAGCTGTTTTTT
CDR3: CASSLISMATGELFF

D: TRBD1
V: TRBV30
size: NA
J: TRBJ1-2
DNA: TGTGCCGCTGCCGGGACAGAGACTACTAACTATGGCTACACCTTC
CDR3: CAAAGTETTNYGYTF

D: NA
V: TRBV27
size: NA
J: TRBJ1-1
DNA: TGTGCCAGCAGTCAACAGGGCATGAACACTGAAGCTTTCTTT
CDR3: CASSQQGMNTEAFF

D: TRBD1
V: TRBV4-1
size: few
J: TRBJ1-2
DNA: TGCGCCAGCGCTCCGGGGTGGGATAACAGGGGATCCGGTGGCTACACCTTC
CDR3: CASAPGWDNRGSGGYTF

D: NA
V: TRBV29-1
size: NA
J: TRBJ1-2
DNA: TGCAGCGTTGAGGGTTCGGCCTATGGCTACACCTTC
CDR3: CSVEGSAYGYTF

D: NA
V: TRBV9
size: NA
J: TRBJ2-5
DNA: TGTGCCAGCAGCGCCGATGGGGGAGGAGAGACCCAGTACTTC
CDR3: CASSADGGGETQYF

D: NA
V: TRBV5-8
size: NA
J: TRBJ1-2
DNA: TGTGCCAGCAGCTTGGGCCCGGACACATTCTATGGCTACACCTTC
CDR3: CASSLGPDTFYGYTF

D: NA
V: TRBV14
size: few
J: TRBJ1-2
DNA: TGTGCCAGCAGCCAAATTAGAGCCCTGGAGGGCTACACCTTC
CDR3: CASSQIRALEGYTF

D: NA
V: TRBV15
size: NA
J: TRBJ2-5
DNA: TGTGCCACCAGCAGAGTTCCAGGGATGTCGGAGACCCAGTACTTC
CDR3: CATSRVPGMSETQYF

D: NA
V: TRBV19
size: NA
J: TRBJ2-1
DNA: TGTGCCAGTAGCTTGGGGTCTGGCAATGAGCAGTTCTTC
CDR3: CASSLGSGNEQFF

D: NA
V: TRBV4-3
size: NA
J: TRBJ2-7
DNA: TGCGCCAGCAGCCAAGATCGGGACTGGCTTTACGAGCAGTACTTC
CDR3: CASSQDRDWLYEQYF

D: TRBD1
V: TRBV7-9
size: NA
J: TRBJ2-5
DNA: TGTGCCAGCAGCTGGACGACAGGGGGCGGGGAGACCCAGTACTTC
CDR3: CASSWTTGGGETQYF

D: NA
V: TRBV23-1
size: NA
J: TRBJ2-7
DNA: TGCGCCAGCAGTCAAATAACCCGGGACACAACTTACGAGCAGTACTTC
CDR3: CASSQITRDTTYEQYF

D: NA
V: TRBV27
size: NA
J: TRBJ1-2
DNA: TGTGCCAGCAGGACTACCTGGGACGGCCATGGCTACACCTTC
CDR3: CASRTTWDGHGYTF

D: NA
V: TRBV4-3
size: NA
J: TRBJ1-5
DNA: TGCGCCAGCAGCCAAGGGGGCAGTCAGCCCCAGCATTTT
CDR3: CASSQGGSQPQHF

D: NA
V: TRBV2
size: NA
J: TRBJ2-5
DNA: TGTGCCAGCAGTGAACGTGGCAGGGTAGGAGAGACCCAGTACTTC
CDR3: CASSERGRVGETQYF

D: NA
V: TRBV9
size: NA
J: TRBJ2-1
DNA: TGTGCCAGCAGCGCAGCGGGACAAGTCTACAATGAGCAGTTCTTC
CDR3: CASSAAGQVYNEQFF

D: NA
V: TRBV7-9
size: few
J: TRBJ2-1
DNA: TGTGCCAGCAGCTTAGCGGAGGTGGGGAATGAGCAGTTCTTC
CDR3: CASSLAEVGNEQFF

D: NA
V: TRBV29-1
size: few
J: TRBJ2-1
DNA: TGCAGCGTTGAAGTTTGGGGTAGCTCCTACAATGAGCAGTTCTTC
CDR3: CSVEVWGSSYNEQFF

D: NA
V: TRBV19
size: NA
J: TRBJ2-5
DNA: TGTGCCAGTAGTATAGAGCCAGGACGGGAGACCCAGTACTTC
CDR3: CASSIEPGRETQYF

D: TRBD1
V: TRBV4-1
size: NA
J: TRBJ1-2
DNA: TGCGCCAGCAGCCCTCGACAGGGGGCGGACTATGGCTACACCTTC
CDR3: CASSPRQGADYGYTF

D: TRBD2
V: TRBV4-3
size: few
J: TRBJ2-1
DNA: TGCGCCAGCAGCCAAGTAGGACTAGCGGGATACAATGAGCAGTTCTTC
CDR3: CASSQVGLAGYNEQFF

D: NA
V: TRBV6-1
size: few
J: TRBJ2-1
DNA: TGTGCCAGCAGTGGAGAAGTCCCAGGGGCGTCTAATGAGCAGTTCTTC
CDR3: CASSGEVPGASNEQFF

D: TRBD1
V: TRBV29-1
size: NA
J: TRBJ2-7
DNA: TGCAGCATTATGGACAGGGGTCATTACGAGCAGTACTTC
CDR3: CSIMDRGHYEQYF

D: TRBD2
V: TRBV15
size: many
J: TRBJ2-3
DNA: TGTGCCACCAGCCCGGCTTTAGCGGGAGCTTCTGATACGCAGTATTTT
CDR3: CATSPALAGASDTQYF

D: NA
V: TRBV4-1
size: NA
J: TRBJ2-7
DNA: TGCGCCAGCAGCCGCGCTAATCTGGACCCCACCTACGAGCAGTACTTC
CDR3: CASSRANLDPTYEQYF

D: NA
V: TRBV5-6
size: NA
J: TRBJ1-1
DNA: TGTGCCAGCAGCTTGGGGGCAGGGGTCTACACTGAAGCTTTCTTT
CDR3: CASSLGAGVYTEAFF

D: NA
V: TRBV27
size: few
J: TRBJ2-7
DNA: TGTGCCAGCAGTTTTCTGGACAGCCTCGACGAGCAGTACTTC
CDR3: CASSFLDSLDEQYF

D: NA
V: TRBV4-1
size: NA
J: TRBJ2-5
DNA: TGCGCCAGCAGCCAAGTTTTGAGGGAAGAGACCCAGTACTTC
CDR3: CASSQVLREETQYF

D: NA
V: TRBV27
size: NA
J: TRBJ1-6
DNA: TGTGCCAGCAGTTTCCCGAATTCACCCCTCCACTTT
CDR3: CASSFPNSPLHF

D: NA
V: TRBV30
size: NA
J: TRBJ2-1
DNA: TGTGCCTGGAGTGTACTTGGCGGTGAGCAGTTCTTC
CDR3: CAWSVLGGEQFF

D: NA
V: TRBV28
size: NA
J: TRBJ1-5
DNA: TGTGCCAGCGGACCGGAAATCAGGAGCAATCAGCCCCAGCATTTT
CDR3: CASGPEIRSNQPQHF

D: TRBD1
V: TRBV5-4
size: NA
J: TRBJ1-6
DNA: TGTGCCAGCAACCACGACAGGGGCTATAATTCACCCCTCCACTTT
CDR3: CASNHDRGYNSPLHF

D: NA
V: TRBV25-1
size: NA
J: TRBJ2-7
DNA: TGTGCCAGCAGTTTGTGGGAGCAAGGGAAGGAGCAGTACTTC
CDR3: CASSLWEQGKEQYF

D: NA
V: TRBV5-1
size: once
J: TRBJ2-7
DNA: TGCGCCAGCAGCTTGGTTTCCGGGATCTCCTACGAGCAGTACTTC
CDR3: CASSLVSGISYEQYF

D: NA
V: TRBV5-4
size: NA
J: TRBJ2-7
DNA: TGTGCCAGCAGTGATCTTGGGGAGAGATCACGGTACGAGCAGTACTTC
CDR3: CASSDLGERSRYEQYF

D: TRBD1
V: TRBV4-1
size: NA
J: TRBJ1-1
DNA: TGCGCCAGCAGCCCGGGACAGGGGACGAACACTGAAGCTTTCTTT
CDR3: CASSPGQGTNTEAFF

D: TRBD1
V: TRBV27
size: NA
J: TRBJ1-2
DNA: TGTGCCAGCAGTTCAACCGGGACAGGGAACTATGGCTACACCTTC
CDR3: CASSSTGTGNYGYTF

D: TRBD1
V: TRBV7-9
size: NA
J: TRBJ1-5
DNA: TGTGCCAGCAGCCCGGGACAGGGATATCAGCCCCAGCATTTT
CDR3: CASSPGQGYQPQHF

D: NA
V: TRBV27
size: NA
J: TRBJ1-2
DNA: TGTGCCAGTACGGAACGGGGGGGGTCCTATGGCTACACCTTC
CDR3: CASTERGGSYGYTF

D: NA
V: TRBV30
size: NA
J: TRBJ2-7
DNA: TGTGCCTGGAGCATGGACAACGAGCAGTACTTC
CDR3: CAWSMDNEQYF

D: TRBD1
V: TRBV27
size: NA
J: TRBJ1-5
DNA: TGTGCCAGCAGTTTATCGGGACAGCACAATCAGCCCCAGCATTTT
CDR3: CASSLSGQHNQPQHF

D: NA
V: TRBV6-4
size: few
J: TRBJ1-1
DNA: TGTGCCAGCAGGAGGGACGGTAATAAGAACACTGAAGCTTTCTTT
CDR3: CASRRDGNKNTEAFF